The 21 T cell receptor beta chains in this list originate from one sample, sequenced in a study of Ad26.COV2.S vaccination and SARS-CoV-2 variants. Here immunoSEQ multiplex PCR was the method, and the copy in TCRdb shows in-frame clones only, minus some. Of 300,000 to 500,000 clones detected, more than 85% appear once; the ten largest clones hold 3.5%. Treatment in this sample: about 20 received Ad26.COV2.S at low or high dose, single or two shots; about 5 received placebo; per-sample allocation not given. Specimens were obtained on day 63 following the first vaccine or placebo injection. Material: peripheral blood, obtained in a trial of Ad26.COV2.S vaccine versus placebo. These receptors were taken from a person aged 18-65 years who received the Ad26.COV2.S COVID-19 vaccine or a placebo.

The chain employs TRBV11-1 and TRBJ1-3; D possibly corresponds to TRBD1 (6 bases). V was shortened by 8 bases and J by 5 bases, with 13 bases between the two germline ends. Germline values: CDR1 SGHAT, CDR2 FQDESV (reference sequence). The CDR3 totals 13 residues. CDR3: CASYRVDRNTIYF. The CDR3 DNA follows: TGTGCCAGCTACAGGGTTGATAGAAACACCATATATTTT.

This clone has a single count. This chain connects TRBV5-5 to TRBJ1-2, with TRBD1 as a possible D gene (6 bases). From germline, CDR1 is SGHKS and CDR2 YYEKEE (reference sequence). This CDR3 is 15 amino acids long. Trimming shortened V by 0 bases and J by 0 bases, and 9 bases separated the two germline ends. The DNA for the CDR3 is TGTGCCAGCAGCTTGGCCGGGACAACTAACTATGGCTACACCTTC. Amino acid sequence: CASSLAGTTNYGYTF. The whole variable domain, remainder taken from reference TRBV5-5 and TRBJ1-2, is DAGVTQSPTHLIKTRGQQVTLRCSPISGHKSVSWYQQVLGQGPQFIFQYYEKEERGRGNFPDRFSARQFPNYSSELNVNALLLGDSALYLCASSLAGTTNYGYTFGSGTRLTVV.

The CDR3: CSVEDRAVYGYTF. CDR3 sequence (DNA): TGCAGCGTTGAAGATCGGGCAGTCTATGGCTACACCTTC. The chain combines TRBV29-1 with TRBJ1-2; D is unresolved. The germline V gene has CDR1 SQVTM and CDR2 ANQGSEA. This CDR3 has 13 residues. Trimming left V 0 bases short and J 4 bases short, with 9 bases between.

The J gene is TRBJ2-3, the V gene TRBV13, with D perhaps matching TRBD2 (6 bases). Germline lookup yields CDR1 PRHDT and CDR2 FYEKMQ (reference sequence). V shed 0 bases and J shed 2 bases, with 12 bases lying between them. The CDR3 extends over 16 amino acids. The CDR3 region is CASSLGRGFNTDTQYF. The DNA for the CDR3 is TGTGCCAGCAGCTTAGGCCGGGGGTTTAACACAGATACGCAGTATTTT.

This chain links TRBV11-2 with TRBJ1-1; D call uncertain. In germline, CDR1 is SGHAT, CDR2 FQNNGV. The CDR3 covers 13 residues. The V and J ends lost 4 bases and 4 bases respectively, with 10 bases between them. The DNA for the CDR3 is TGTGCCAGCAGCTCCCTTCGGGGCACTGAAGCTTTCTTT. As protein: CASSSLRGTEAFF.

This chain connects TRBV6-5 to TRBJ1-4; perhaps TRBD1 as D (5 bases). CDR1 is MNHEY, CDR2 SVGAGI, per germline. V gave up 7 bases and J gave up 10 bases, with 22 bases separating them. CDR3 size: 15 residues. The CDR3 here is CASTGGDRQRVKLFF. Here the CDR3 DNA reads TGTGCCAGCACCGGGGGGGACCGCCAAAGAGTAAAACTGTTTTTT.

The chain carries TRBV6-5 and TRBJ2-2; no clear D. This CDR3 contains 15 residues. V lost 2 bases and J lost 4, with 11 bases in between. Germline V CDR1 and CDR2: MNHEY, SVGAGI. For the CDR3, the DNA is TGTGCCAGCAGTTACACGCCCGACCTCACCGGGGAGCTGTTTTTT. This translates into CASSYTPDLTGELFF.

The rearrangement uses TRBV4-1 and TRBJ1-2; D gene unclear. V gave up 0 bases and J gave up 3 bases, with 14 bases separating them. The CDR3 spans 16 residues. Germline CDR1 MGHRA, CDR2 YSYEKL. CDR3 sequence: CASSQDRRGGYYGYTF. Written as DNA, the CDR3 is TGCGCCAGCAGCCAAGATAGACGGGGAGGGTACTATGGCTACACCTTC.

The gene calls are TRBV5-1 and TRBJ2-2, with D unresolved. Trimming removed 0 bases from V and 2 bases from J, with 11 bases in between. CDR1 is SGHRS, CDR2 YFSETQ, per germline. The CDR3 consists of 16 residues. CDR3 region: CASSLDSNLNTGELFF. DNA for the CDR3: TGCGCCAGCAGCTTGGACAGCAATCTCAACACCGGGGAGCTGTTTTTT. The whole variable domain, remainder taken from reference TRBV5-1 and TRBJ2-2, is KAGVTQTPRYLIKTRGQQVTLSCSPISGHRSVSWYQQTPGQGLQFLFEYFSETQRNKGNFPGRFSGRQFSNSRSEMNVSTLELGDSALYLCASSLDSNLNTGELFFGEGSRLTVL.

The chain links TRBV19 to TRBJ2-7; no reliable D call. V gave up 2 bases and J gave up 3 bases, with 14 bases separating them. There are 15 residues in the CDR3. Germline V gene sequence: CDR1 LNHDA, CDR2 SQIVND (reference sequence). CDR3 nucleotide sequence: TGTGCCAGTAGTATAAGAGCAGGTGGGGTCTACGAGCAGTACTTC. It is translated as CASSIRAGGVYEQYF.

In nucleotides, the CDR3 is TGTGCCAGCAGGGACCGGGACAGGATTTCCTACGAGCAGTACTTC. Residues: CASRDRDRISYEQYF. J is TRBJ2-7 and V is TRBV5-8, with 8 bases lining up with TRBD1. V shed 5 bases and J 1 base; nucleotides not matched to a gene: 8. The CDR3 sequence is 15 residues long. In germline, CDR1 is SGHTS, CDR2 YDEGEE.

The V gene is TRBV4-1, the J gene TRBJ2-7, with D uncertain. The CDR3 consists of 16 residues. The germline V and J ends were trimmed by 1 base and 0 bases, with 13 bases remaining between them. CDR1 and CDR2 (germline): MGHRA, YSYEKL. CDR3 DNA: TGCGCCAGCAGCCAAGTTTTAGTTGCCAGCTCCTACGAGCAGTACTTC. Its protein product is CASSQVLVASSYEQYF.

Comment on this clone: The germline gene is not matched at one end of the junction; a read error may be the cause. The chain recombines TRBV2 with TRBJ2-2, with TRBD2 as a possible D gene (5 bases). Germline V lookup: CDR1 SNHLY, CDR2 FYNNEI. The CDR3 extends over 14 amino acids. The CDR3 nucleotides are TGTGCCAGCAGGGAAGGACTCCCTTCCGGGGAGCTGTTTTTT. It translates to CASREGLPSGELFF.

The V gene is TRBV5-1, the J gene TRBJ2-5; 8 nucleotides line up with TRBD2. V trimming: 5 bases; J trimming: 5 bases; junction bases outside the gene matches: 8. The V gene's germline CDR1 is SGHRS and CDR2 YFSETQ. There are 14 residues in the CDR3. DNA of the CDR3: TGCGCCAGCAGTCACGAAGCGGGGGACGAGACCCAGTACTTC. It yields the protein CASSHEAGDETQYF.

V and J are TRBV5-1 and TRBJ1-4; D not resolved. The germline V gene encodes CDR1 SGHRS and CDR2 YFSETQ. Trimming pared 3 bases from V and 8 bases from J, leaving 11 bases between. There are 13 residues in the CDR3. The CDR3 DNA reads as TGCGCCAGCAGCTCGAGTCCTGAAGAAAAACTGTTTTTT. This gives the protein CASSSSPEEKLFF.

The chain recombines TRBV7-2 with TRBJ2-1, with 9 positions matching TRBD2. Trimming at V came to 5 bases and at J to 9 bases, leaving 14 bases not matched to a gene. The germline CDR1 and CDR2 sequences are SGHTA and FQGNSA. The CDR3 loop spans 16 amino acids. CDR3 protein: CASSLRGSGGSFEQFF. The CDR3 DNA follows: TGTGCCAGCAGCCTAAGAGGGAGCGGGGGGTCTTTTGAGCAGTTCTTC.

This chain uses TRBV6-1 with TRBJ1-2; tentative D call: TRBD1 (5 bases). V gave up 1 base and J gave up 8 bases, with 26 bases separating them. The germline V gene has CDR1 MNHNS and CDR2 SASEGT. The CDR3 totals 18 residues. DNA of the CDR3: TGTGCCAGCAGTGAAGGGTTGGGCAGGGAGTCTACGGGGAGCGGCTACACCTTC. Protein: CASSEGLGRESTGSGYTF.

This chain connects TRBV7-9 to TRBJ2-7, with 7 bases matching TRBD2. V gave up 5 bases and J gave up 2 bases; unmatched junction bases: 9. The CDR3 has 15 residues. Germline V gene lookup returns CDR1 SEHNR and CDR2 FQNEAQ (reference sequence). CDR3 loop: CASSDLAASTYEQYF. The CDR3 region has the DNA TGTGCCAGCAGCGACCTAGCGGCAAGCACCTACGAGCAGTACTTC.

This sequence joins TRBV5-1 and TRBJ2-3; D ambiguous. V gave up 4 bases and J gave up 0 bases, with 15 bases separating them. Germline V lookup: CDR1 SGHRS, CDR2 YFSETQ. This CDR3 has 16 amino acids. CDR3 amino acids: CASSVYDILSTDTQYF. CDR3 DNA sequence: TGCGCCAGCAGCGTGTATGACATTCTCAGCACAGATACGCAGTATTTT.

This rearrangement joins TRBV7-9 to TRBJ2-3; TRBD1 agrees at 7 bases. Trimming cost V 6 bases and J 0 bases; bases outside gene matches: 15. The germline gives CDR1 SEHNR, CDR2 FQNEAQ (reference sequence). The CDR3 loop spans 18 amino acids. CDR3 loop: CASRPPPVGTASTDTQYF. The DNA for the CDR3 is TGTGCCAGCAGGCCACCTCCCGTTGGGACAGCTAGCACAGATACGCAGTATTTT. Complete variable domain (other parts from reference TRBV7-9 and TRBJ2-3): DTGVSQNPRHKITKRGQNVTFRCDPISEHNRLYWYRQTLGQGPEFLTYFQNEAQLEKSRLLSDRFSAERPKGSFSTLEIQRTEQGDSAMYLCASRPPPVGTASTDTQYFGPGTRLTVL.

CDR3 region: CASSYRDTSFLGYGYTF. The CDR3 DNA is TGTGCCAGCAGCTACCGGGACACGTCCTTTCTCGGCTATGGCTACACCTTC. The chain joins TRBV7-9 to TRBJ1-2; possible D gene TRBD1, 6 bases. With 4 bases removed from V and 4 bases from J, the gap between germline ends came to 22 bases. The germline V gene encodes CDR1 SEHNR and CDR2 FQNEAQ (reference sequence). The CDR3 spans 17 residues.